This TCR beta chain came from a study of blood T cell repertoires in COVID-19. Germline lookup yields CDR1 MNHEY and CDR2 SMNVEV (reference sequence). The CDR3 runs to 12 residues. V was cut by 3 bases and J by 8 bases, with 10 bases left in between. Clones were sequenced by immunoSEQ multiplex PCR, and TCRdb holds only the in-frame ones, with some missing. The sample lists about 230,000 clones; approximately 88% were seen once. Source material: PBMCs or T cells enriched from blood (not recorded which). The rearrangement uses TRBV27 and TRBJ1-1; D gene ambiguous. The TCR sequence derives from a woman aged 40 to 50 with acute COVID-19. CDR3 sequence (DNA): TGTGCCAGCAGTTTCCGACTTGGCGAAGCTTTCTTT. This gives the protein CASSFRLGEAFF.